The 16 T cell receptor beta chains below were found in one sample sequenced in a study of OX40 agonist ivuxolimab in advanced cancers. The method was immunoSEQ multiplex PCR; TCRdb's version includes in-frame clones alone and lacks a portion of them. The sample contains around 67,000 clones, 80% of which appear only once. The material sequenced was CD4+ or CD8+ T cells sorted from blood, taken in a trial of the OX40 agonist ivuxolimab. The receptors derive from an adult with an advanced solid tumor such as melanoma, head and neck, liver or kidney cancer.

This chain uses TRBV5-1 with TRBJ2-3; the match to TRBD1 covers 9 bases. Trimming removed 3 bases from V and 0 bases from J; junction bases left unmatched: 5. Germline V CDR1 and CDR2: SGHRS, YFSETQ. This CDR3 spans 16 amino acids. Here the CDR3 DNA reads TGCGCCAGCAGCTCAGACAGGGGGGCTAGCACAGATACGCAGTATTTT. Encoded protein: CASSSDRGASTDTQYF.

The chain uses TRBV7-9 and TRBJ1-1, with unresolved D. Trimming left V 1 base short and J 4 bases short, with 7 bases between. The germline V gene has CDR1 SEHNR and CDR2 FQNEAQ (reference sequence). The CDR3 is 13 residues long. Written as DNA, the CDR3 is TGTGCCAGCAGCTTAGGACGACTCACTGAAGCTTTCTTT. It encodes CASSLGRLTEAFF.

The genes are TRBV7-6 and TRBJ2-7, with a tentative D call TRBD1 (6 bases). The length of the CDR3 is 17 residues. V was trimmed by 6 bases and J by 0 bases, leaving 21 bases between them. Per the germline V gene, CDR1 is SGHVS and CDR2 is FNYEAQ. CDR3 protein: CASSPGTPRMSSYEQYF. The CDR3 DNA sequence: TGTGCCAGCAGTCCTGGGACACCCCGGATGAGCTCCTACGAGCAGTACTTC.

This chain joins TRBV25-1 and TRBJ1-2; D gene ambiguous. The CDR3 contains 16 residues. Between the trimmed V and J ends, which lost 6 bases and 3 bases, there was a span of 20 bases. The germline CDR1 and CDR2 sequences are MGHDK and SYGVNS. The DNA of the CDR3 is TGTGCCAGCAGCTCCTACCGGGGAGGAAGGGACTATGGCTACACCTTC. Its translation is CASSSYRGGRDYGYTF.

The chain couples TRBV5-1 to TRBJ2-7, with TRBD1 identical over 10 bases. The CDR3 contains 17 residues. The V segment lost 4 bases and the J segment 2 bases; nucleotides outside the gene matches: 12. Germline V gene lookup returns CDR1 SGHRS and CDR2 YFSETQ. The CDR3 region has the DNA TGCGCCAGCAGCCTTAACCCAGCAGGGACAGGGGCCTACGAGCAGTACTTC. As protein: CASSLNPAGTGAYEQYF. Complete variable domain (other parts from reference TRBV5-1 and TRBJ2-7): KAGVTQTPRYLIKTRGQQVTLSCSPISGHRSVSWYQQTPGQGLQFLFEYFSETQRNKGNFPGRFSGRQFSNSRSEMNVSTLELGDSALYLCASSLNPAGTGAYEQYFGPGTRLTVT.

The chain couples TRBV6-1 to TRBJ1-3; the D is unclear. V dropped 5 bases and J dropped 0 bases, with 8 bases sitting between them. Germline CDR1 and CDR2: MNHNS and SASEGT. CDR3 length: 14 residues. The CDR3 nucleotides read TGTGCCAGCAGTTCGGGGAGCTCTGGAAACACCATATATTTT. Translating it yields CASSSGSSGNTIYF.

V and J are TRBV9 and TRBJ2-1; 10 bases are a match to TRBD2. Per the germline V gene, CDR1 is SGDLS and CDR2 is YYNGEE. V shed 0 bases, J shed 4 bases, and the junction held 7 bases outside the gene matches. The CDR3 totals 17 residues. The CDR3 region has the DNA TGTGCCAGCAGCGTAGCTACAGCTAGCGGGGGTTACAATGAGCAGTTCTTC. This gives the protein CASSVATASGGYNEQFF. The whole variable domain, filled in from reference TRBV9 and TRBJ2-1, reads DSGVTQTPKHLITATGQRVTLRCSPRSGDLSVYWYQQSLDQGLQFLIQYYNGEERAKGNILERFSAQQFPDLHSELNLSSLELGDSALYFCASSVATASGGYNEQFFGPGTRLTVL.

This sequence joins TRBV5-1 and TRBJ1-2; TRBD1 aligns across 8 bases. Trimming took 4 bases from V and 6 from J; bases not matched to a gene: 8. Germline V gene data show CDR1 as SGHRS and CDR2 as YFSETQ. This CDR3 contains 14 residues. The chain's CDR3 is CASSPDRVVHGYTF. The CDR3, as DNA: TGCGCCAGCAGCCCGGACAGGGTGGTCCATGGCTACACCTTC.

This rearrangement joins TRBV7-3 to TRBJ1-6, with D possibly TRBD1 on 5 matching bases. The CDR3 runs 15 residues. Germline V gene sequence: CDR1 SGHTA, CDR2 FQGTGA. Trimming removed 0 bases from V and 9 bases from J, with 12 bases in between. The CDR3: CASSLTTQGGSPLHF. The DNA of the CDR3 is TGTGCCAGCAGCTTAACGACCCAGGGCGGTTCACCCCTCCACTTT.

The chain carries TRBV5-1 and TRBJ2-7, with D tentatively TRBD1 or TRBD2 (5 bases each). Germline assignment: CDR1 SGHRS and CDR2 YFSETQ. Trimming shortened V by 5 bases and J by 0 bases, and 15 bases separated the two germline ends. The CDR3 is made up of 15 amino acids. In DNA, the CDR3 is TGCGCCAGCAGGGGACCCGGGACGGACTCCTACGAGCAGTACTTC. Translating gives CASRGPGTDSYEQYF.

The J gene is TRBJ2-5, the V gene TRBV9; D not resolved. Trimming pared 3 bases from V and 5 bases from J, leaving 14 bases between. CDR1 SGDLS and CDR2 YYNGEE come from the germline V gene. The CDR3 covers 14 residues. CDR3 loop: CASSDLAFGETQYF. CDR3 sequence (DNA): TGTGCCAGCAGCGATCTGGCGTTTGGGGAGACCCAGTACTTC. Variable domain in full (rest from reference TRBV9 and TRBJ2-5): DSGVTQTPKHLITATGQRVTLRCSPRSGDLSVYWYQQSLDQGLQFLIQYYNGEERAKGNILERFSAQQFPDLHSELNLSSLELGDSALYFCASSDLAFGETQYFGPGTRLLVL.

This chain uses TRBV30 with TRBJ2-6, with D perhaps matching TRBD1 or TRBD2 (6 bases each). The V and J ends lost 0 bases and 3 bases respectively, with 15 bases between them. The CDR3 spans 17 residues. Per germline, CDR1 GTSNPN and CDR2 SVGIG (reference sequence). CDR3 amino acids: CAWSVRRGNFGANVLTF. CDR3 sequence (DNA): TGTGCCTGGAGTGTACGGAGGGGGAACTTTGGGGCCAACGTCCTGACTTTC.

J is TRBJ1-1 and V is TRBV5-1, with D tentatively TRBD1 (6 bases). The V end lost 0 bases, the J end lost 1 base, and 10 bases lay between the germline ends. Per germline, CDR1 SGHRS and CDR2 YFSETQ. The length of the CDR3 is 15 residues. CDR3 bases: TGCGCCAGCAGCTTGGAGCGGGGGGCGAACACTGAAGCTTTCTTT. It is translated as CASSLERGANTEAFF.

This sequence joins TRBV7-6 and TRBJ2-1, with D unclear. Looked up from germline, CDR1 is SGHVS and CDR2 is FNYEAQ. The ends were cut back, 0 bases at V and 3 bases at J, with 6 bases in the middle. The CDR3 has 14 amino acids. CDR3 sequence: CASSLARNYNEQFF. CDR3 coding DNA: TGTGCCAGCAGCTTAGCCAGGAACTACAATGAGCAGTTCTTC.

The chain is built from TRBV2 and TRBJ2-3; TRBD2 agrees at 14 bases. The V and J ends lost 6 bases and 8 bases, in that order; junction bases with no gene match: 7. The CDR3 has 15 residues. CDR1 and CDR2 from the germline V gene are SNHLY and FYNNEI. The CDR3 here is CASRGLAGGAGTQYF. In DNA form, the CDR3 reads TGTGCCAGCAGAGGACTAGCGGGGGGTGCCGGTACGCAGTATTTT.

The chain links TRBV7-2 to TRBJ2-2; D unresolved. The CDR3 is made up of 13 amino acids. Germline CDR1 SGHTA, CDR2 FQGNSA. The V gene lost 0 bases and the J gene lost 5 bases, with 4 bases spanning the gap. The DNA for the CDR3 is TGTGCCAGCAGCTTAGCGTGGACCGGGGAGCTGTTTTTT. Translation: CASSLAWTGELFF.